Listed here are 19 T cell receptor beta chains from one sample, sequenced in a study of post-analysis software for immune sequencing data. Overall study results and limits: The five TRBV segments detected at higher frequency in patients than in controls included TRBV5-6, TRBV5-1 and TRBV20-1.

No antigen is known for these receptors. The authors incorporated unique molecular identifiers into the TCR beta cDNA libraries. TCRdb reanalysed the PCR reads using MiXCR and keeps one entry per CDR3 protein. The profile shows hundreds of thousands of distinct CDR3 sequences, over 45% of them singletons. The sequencing input was blood. The receptors originated from a girl aged 2-10 years with multiple sclerosis.

The chain recombines TRBV12-3 or TRBV12-4 with TRBJ1-5; TRBD1 might be the D (5 bases). CDR3 size: 13 residues. The ends were cut back, 3 bases at V and 7 bases at J, with 10 bases in the middle. This CDR3 reads CASSFGGDQPQHF. The CDR3 bases are TGTGCCAGCAGTTTCGGGGGGGACCAGCCCCAGCATTTT.

This clonotype was counted a few times. V and J are TRBV5-6 and TRBJ2-5; tentatively, D is TRBD1 (6 bases). The CDR3 is 16 amino acids. CDR1 is SGHDT and CDR2 is YYEEEE in the germline V gene. Trimming took off 0 bases at V and 1 base at J, with 13 bases between the two ends. The CDR3 DNA follows: TGTGCCAGCAGCTTGGCCACCGGACAGCTCCAAGAGACCCAGTACTTC. Amino acid sequence: CASSLATGQLQETQYF. Complete variable domain (other parts from reference TRBV5-6 and TRBJ2-5): DAGVTQSPTHLIKTRGQQVTLRCSPKSGHDTVSWYQQALGQGPQFIFQYYEEEERQRGNFPDRFSGHQFPNYSSELNVNALLLGDSALYLCASSLATGQLQETQYFGPGTRLLVL.

The chain employs TRBV5-6 and TRBJ2-2; TRBD1 is a possible D gene (5 bases). Trimming removed 1 base at V and 0 bases at J, with 13 bases between. Germline V gives CDR1 SGHDT, CDR2 YYEEEE. CDR3 length: 17 residues. CDR3: CASSLIRGPTNTGELFF. CDR3 sequence (DNA): TGTGCCAGCAGCTTGATAAGGGGCCCTACGAACACCGGGGAGCTGTTTTTT. Supplemented by reference TRBV5-6 and TRBJ2-2, the full variable domain reads DAGVTQSPTHLIKTRGQQVTLRCSPKSGHDTVSWYQQALGQGPQFIFQYYEEEERQRGNFPDRFSGHQFPNYSSELNVNALLLGDSALYLCASSLIRGPTNTGELFFGEGSRLTVL.

The chain recombines TRBV12-3 or TRBV12-4 with TRBJ2-7; the match to TRBD2 covers 11 bases. The DNA end lines up better with TRBJ2-5; the J call may be wrong. The CDR3 has 16 amino acids. CDR3 region: CASSLTSGDSVGTQYF. CDR3 nucleotides: TGTGCCAGCAGTTTGACTAGCGGGGATTCTGTCGGGACCCAGTACTTC.

This clonotype was picked up a small number of times. The chain uses TRBV27 and TRBJ2-5, with TRBD1 matching 7 bases. V dropped 1 base and J dropped 2; count of bases not matched to a gene: 4. Germline CDR1 is MNHEY and CDR2 is SMNVEV (reference sequence). There are 15 residues in the CDR3. CDR3 DNA sequence: TGTGCCAGCAGTTTATACTTGACAGGGCAAGAGACCCAGTACTTC. This codes for CASSLYLTGQETQYF.

The chain carries TRBV2 and TRBJ2-1, with D perhaps TRBD1 (5 bases). CDR1 SNHLY and CDR2 FYNNEI come from the germline V gene. The CDR3 totals 14 residues. The V end lost 7 bases, the J end lost 6 bases, and 16 bases lay between the germline ends. CDR3 sequence: CASTPDRASNEQFF. The DNA for the CDR3 is TGTGCCAGCACCCCAGACAGAGCCAGCAATGAGCAGTTCTTC.

The chain recombines TRBV5-6 with TRBJ2-7; a possible D gene is TRBD1 (5 bases). Trimming removed 4 bases from V and 2 bases from J, with 13 bases in between. The CDR3 loop spans 14 amino acids. CDR1 and CDR2 from the germline V gene are SGHDT and YYEEEE. The CDR3 is CASSQSTEPYEQYF. As DNA, the CDR3 is TGTGCCAGCAGCCAGTCGACAGAGCCCTACGAGCAGTACTTC. Full variable domain (outside the CDR3, taken from reference TRBV5-6 and TRBJ2-7): DAGVTQSPTHLIKTRGQQVTLRCSPKSGHDTVSWYQQALGQGPQFIFQYYEEEERQRGNFPDRFSGHQFPNYSSELNVNALLLGDSALYLCASSQSTEPYEQYFGPGTRLTVT.

The chain carries TRBV5-1 and TRBJ2-1, with 9 bases fitting TRBD2. V lost 4 bases, J lost 4 bases, and 9 bases stayed unmatched. The CDR3 has 16 amino acids. Germline V lookup: CDR1 SGHRS, CDR2 YFSETQ. The CDR3 reads CASSGRERGAYNEQFF. DNA of the CDR3: TGCGCCAGCAGCGGGCGGGAGCGGGGGGCTTACAATGAGCAGTTCTTC.

This rearrangement joins TRBV19 to TRBJ2-1, with D tentatively TRBD1 (6 bases). The V gene's germline CDR1 is LNHDA and CDR2 SQIVND (reference sequence). The CDR3 is 15 residues long. V lost 3 bases to trimming and J lost 5 bases, with 14 bases between them. The CDR3 DNA follows: TGTGCCAGTAGTATTGGACAGTTAGAGCACAATGAGCAGTTCTTC. Translating it yields CASSIGQLEHNEQFF.

The chain couples TRBV5-1 to TRBJ1-5, with 7 bases matching TRBD1. The CDR3 contains 17 residues. After removal of 1 base from V and 6 bases from J, the junction contained 13 bases not matched to a gene. CDR1 and CDR2 from the germline V gene are SGHRS and YFSETQ. This CDR3 reads CASSLTPGQEWGQPQHF. Written as DNA, the CDR3 is TGCGCCAGCAGCTTGACCCCTGGACAGGAGTGGGGTCAGCCCCAGCATTTT.

This clonotype has a handful of counts. The V call is TRBV29-1, the J call TRBJ1-2; D call uncertain. This CDR3 region has 11 residues. The ends were cut back, 3 bases at V and 6 bases at J, with 8 bases in the middle. Germline V gene sequence: CDR1 SQVTM, CDR2 ANQGSEA. CDR3 coding DNA: TGCAGCGTTGAGAGCGGAAATGGCTACACCTTC. Translating gives CSVESGNGYTF.

This clonotype has a handful of counts. The V and J genes are TRBV12-3 or TRBV12-4 and TRBJ1-2; D is unresolved. The CDR3 length is 12 residues. Trimming pared 5 bases from V and 7 bases from J, leaving 11 bases between. The CDR3 coding sequence is TGTGCCAGCAGTGTGACAAGGACTGGCTACACCTTC. Encoded protein: CASSVTRTGYTF.

This clonotype was seen only a few times. The rearrangement uses TRBV6-6 and TRBJ1-1, with 9 bases lining up with TRBD1. The J segment lost 10 bases and the V segment lost 4 bases, leaving 13 bases of the junction unmatched. CDR1 MNHNY and CDR2 SVGAGI come from the germline V gene (reference sequence). This CDR3 comprises 15 residues. CDR3 protein: CASSSFRDRVIGAFF. The CDR3 coding sequence is TGTGCCAGCAGTTCCTTCCGGGACAGGGTGATAGGAGCTTTCTTT.

This chain links TRBV10-3 with TRBJ1-2; TRBD1 matches at 7 bases. The V gene end was trimmed by 7 bases and the J gene end by 1 base; junction bases not matched to a gene: 9. Germline CDR1 ENHRY, CDR2 SYGVKD. The CDR3 is 15 amino acids. The CDR3 bases are TGTGCCATCACCATAACAGGGGATTTTAACTATGGCTACACCTTC. This encodes CAITITGDFNYGYTF.

In its sample, this clonotype was seen once. V gene TRBV5-1 combines with J gene TRBJ1-1; 7 positions match TRBD1. Unmatched junction bases numbered 6, after V lost 4 bases and J lost 0 bases. The germline CDR1 and CDR2 sequences are SGHRS and YFSETQ. The CDR3 length is 15 residues. The CDR3 coding sequence is TGCGCCAGCAGCATGACAGGGACGGTGAACACTGAAGCTTTCTTT. It specifies CASSMTGTVNTEAFF.

The chain couples TRBV20-1 to TRBJ2-5, with TRBD2 matching 12 bases. CDR1 and CDR2 (germline): DFQATT, SNEGSKA (reference sequence). The CDR3 runs to 14 residues. The CDR3 region is CRPAGLAGKETQYF. In DNA form, the CDR3 reads TGCAGGCCCGCCGGACTAGCGGGGAAAGAGACCCAGTACTTC.

The CDR3 coding sequence is TGCAGCGCCTTTGGAGCGGGACAGGGGGCTTATGGCTACACCTTC. Amino acids: CSAFGAGQGAYGYTF. V is TRBV29-1 and J is TRBJ1-2; 12 bases agree with TRBD1. Trimming at V came to 7 bases and at J to 5 bases, leaving 11 bases not matched to a gene. Germline CDR1 and CDR2: SQVTM and ANQGSEA. The CDR3 is 15 amino acids.

The rearrangement links TRBV12-3 or TRBV12-4 to TRBJ2-4, with TRBD2 matching 9 bases. The CDR3 is made up of 14 amino acids. Trimming took 8 bases from V and 15 from J; bases not matched to a gene: 17. CDR3 nucleotide sequence: TGTGCCAGCGAATGGCTAGCGGGGACCCCCCCCCGGTACTTC. Protein product: CASEWLAGTPPRYF.

The rearrangement uses TRBV5-5 and TRBJ1-4; D remains ambiguous. Between the trimmed V and J ends, which lost 1 base and 2 bases, there was a span of 6 bases. Germline CDR1 reads SGHKS; CDR2 reads YYEKEE (reference sequence). The CDR3 length is 14 residues. The CDR3 loop is CASSLTTTNEKLFF. The CDR3, as DNA: TGTGCCAGCAGCTTGACCACGACTAATGAAAAACTGTTTTTT.